The source of this TCR beta chain is a study of blood T cell repertoires in COVID-19. Study information: Italy, Spain and the United States were the sources of the convalescent and acute COVID-19 samples. From T cells, B-cell-depleted T cells, or PBMCs came the material, which was cDNA or gDNA.

Authors' processing steps: Reference gene primer amplification gave nucleated cell count estimates. Using immunoSEQ multiplex PCR, the repertoire was profiled, and TCRdb retains in-frame clones only, with some absent. D and trimming come from the DNA, and the V and J calls and clone size come from that table. The table includes about 83,000 clones, approximately 86% detected once. The CDR3 sequence is 15 residues long. The ends were cut back, 1 base at V and 6 bases at J, with 15 bases in the middle. Germline loops: CDR1 LNHDA, CDR2 SQIVND (reference sequence). The chain recombines TRBV19 with TRBJ1-2, with D possibly TRBD1 on 5 matching bases. This sequence originates from a woman aged 50 to 60 with active or convalescent COVID-19. The source material was peripheral blood. CDR3 residues: CASSIGRDPRNGYTF. The CDR3 DNA is TGTGCCAGTAGTATAGGGAGGGACCCCAGGAATGGCTACACCTTC.